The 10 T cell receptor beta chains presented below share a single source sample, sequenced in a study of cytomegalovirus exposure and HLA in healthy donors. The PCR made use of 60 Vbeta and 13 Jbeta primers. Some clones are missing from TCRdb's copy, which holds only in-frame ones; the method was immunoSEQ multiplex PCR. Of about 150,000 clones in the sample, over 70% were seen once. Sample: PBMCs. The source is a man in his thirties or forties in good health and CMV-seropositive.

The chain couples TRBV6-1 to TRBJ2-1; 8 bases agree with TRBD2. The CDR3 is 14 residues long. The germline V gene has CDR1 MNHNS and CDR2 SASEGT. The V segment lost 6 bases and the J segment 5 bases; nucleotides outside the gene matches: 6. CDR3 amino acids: CASSETSGDNEQFF. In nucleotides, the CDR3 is TGTGCCAGCAGCGAAACTAGCGGAGACAATGAGCAGTTCTTC.

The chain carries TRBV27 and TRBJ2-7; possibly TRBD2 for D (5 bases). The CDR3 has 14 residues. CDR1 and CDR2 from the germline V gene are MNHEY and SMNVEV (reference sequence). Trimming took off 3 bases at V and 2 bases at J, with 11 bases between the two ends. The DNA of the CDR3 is TGTGCCAGCAGTTTCAACTTCGGGGCCTACGAGCAGTACTTC. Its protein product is CASSFNFGAYEQYF.

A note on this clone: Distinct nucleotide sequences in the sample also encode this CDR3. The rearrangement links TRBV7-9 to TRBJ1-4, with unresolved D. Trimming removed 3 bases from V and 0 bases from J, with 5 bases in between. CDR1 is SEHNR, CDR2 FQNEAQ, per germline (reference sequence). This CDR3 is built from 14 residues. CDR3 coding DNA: TGTGCCAGCAGCTTGGCGGCAACTAATGAAAAACTGTTTTTT. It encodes CASSLAATNEKLFF.

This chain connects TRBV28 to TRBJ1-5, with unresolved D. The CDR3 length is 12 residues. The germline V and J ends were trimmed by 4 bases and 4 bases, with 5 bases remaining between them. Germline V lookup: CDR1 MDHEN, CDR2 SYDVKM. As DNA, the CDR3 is TGTGCCAGCAGTTCCCCTAATCAGCCCCAGCATTTT. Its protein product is CASSSPNQPQHF.

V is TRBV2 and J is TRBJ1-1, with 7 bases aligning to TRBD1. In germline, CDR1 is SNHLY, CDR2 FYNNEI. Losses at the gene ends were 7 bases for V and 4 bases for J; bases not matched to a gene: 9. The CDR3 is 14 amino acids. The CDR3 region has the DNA TGTGCCAGCAATAAAGGGGGCGCGGGCACTGAAGCTTTCTTT. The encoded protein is CASNKGGAGTEAFF. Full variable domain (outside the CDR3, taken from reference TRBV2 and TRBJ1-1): EPEVTQTPSHQVTQMGQEVILRCVPISNHLYFYWYRQILGQKVEFLVSFYNNEISEKSEIFDDQFSVERPDGSNFTLKIRSTKLEDSAMYFCASNKGGAGTEAFFGQGTRLTVV.

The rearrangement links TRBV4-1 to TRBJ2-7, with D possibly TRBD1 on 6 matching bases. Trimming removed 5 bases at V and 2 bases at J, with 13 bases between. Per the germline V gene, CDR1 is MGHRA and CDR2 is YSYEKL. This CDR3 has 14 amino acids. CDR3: CASSESGQTYEQYF. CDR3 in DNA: TGCGCCAGCAGCGAGTCAGGACAGACCTACGAGCAGTACTTC.

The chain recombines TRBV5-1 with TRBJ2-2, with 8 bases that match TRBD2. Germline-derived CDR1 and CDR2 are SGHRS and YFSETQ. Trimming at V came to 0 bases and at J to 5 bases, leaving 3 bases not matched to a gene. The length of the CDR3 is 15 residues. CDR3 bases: TGCGCCAGCAGCTTGGATGCGGGAGGAACCGGGGAGCTGTTTTTT. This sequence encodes CASSLDAGGTGELFF.

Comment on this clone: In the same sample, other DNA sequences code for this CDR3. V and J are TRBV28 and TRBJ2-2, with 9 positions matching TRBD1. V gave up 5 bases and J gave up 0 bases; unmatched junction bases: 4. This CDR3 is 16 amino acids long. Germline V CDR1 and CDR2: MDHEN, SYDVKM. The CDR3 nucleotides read TGTGCCAGCAGTCCCGACAGGGGGGCGAACACCGGGGAGCTGTTTTTT. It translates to CASSPDRGANTGELFF.

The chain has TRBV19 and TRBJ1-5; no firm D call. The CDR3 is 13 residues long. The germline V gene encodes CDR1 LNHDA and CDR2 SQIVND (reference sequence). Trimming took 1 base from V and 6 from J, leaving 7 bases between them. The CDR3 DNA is TGTGCCAGTAGTATAGTCCAGTCTCAGCCCCAGCATTTT. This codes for CASSIVQSQPQHF.

CDR3 DNA sequence: TGTGCCAGCAGTTTCAGGAAGAGCTCTGGAAACACCATATATTTT. This sequence encodes CASSFRKSSGNTIYF. This chain joins TRBV6-5 and TRBJ1-3; D gene uncertain. CDR1 and CDR2 from the germline V gene are MNHEY and SVGAGI. The CDR3 runs 15 residues. Trimming took off 4 bases at V and 0 bases at J, with 10 bases between the two ends.